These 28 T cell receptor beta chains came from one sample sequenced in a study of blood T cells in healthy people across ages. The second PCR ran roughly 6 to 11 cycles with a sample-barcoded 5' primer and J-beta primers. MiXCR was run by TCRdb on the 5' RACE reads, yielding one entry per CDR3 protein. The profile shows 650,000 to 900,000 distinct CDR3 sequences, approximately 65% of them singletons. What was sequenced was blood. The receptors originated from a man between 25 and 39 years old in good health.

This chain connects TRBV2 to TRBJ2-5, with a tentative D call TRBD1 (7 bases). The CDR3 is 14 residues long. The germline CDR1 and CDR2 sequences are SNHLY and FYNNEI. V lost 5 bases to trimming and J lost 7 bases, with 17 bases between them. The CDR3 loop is CASSPTQGGGTQYF. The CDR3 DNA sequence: TGTGCCAGCAGTCCCACCCAGGGGGGTGGGACCCAGTACTTC.

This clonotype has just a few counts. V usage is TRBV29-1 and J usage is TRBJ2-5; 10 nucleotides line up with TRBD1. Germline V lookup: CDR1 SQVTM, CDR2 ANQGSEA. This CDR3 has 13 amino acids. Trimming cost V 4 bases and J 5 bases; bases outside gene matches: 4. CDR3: CSVGQGAEETQYF. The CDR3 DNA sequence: TGCAGCGTTGGACAGGGGGCAGAGGAGACCCAGTACTTC.

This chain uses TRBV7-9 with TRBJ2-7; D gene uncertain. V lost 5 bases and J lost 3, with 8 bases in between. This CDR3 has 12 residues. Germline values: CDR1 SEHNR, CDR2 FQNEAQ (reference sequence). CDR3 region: CASSGSFYEQYF. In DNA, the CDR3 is TGTGCCAGCAGCGGCAGCTTCTACGAGCAGTACTTC.

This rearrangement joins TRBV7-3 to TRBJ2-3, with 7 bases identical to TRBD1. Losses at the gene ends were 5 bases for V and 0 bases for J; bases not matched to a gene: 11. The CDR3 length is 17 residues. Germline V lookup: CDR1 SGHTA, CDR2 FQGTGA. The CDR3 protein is CASSPLEGAQSTDTQYF. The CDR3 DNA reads TGTGCCAGCAGCCCTCTAGAGGGGGCGCAAAGCACAGATACGCAGTATTTT.

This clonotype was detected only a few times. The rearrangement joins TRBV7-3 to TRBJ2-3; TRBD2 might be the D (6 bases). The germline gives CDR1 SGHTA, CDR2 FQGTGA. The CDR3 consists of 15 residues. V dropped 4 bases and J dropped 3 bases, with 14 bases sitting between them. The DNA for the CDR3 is TGTGCCAGCAGCTACCTTGGTGGGGGGACAGATACGCAGTATTTT. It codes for CASSYLGGGTDTQYF.

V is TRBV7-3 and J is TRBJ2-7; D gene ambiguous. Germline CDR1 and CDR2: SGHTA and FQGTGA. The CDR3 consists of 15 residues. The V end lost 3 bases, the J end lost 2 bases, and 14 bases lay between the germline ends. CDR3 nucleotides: TGTGCCAGCAGCTTTAGTGACAAGGCCCCCTACGAGCAGTACTTC. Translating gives CASSFSDKAPYEQYF.

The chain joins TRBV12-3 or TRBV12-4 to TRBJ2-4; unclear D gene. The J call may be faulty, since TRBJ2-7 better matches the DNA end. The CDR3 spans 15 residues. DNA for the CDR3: TGTGCCAGCAGGGGAACCGGGTCTCAATCCTACGAGCAGTACTTC. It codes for CASRGTGSQSYEQYF.

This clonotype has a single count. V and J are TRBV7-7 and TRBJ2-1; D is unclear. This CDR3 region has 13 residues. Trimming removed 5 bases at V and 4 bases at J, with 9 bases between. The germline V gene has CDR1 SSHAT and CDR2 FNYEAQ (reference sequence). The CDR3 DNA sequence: TGTGCCAGCAGCATCGACGGTTACAATGAGCAGTTCTTC. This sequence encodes CASSIDGYNEQFF.

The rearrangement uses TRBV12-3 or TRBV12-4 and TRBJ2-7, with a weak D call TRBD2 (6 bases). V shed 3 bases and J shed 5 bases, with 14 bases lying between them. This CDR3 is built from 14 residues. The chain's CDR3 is CASSFSGEGNEQYF. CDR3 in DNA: TGTGCCAGCAGTTTTTCGGGGGAAGGAAACGAGCAGTACTTC.

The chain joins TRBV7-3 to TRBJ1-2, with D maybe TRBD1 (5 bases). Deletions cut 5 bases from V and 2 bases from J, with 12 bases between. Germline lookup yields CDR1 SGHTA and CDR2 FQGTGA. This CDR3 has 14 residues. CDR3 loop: CASSPTQGNYGYTF. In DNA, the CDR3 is TGTGCCAGCAGCCCAACCCAGGGCAACTATGGCTACACCTTC. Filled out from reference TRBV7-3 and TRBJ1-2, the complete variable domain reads GAGVSQTPSNKVTEKGKYVELRCDPISGHTALYWYRQSLGQGPEFLIYFQGTGAADDSGLPNDRFFAVRPEGSVSTLKIQRTERGDSAVYLCASSPTQGNYGYTFGSGTRLTVV.

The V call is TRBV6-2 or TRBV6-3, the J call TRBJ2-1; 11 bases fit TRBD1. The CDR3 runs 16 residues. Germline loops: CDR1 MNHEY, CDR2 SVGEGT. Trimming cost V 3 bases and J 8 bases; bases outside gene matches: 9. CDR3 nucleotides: TGTGCCAGCAGTTATACCGGACAGGGGGCGAGGTATGAGCAGTTCTTC. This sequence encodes CASSYTGQGARYEQFF.

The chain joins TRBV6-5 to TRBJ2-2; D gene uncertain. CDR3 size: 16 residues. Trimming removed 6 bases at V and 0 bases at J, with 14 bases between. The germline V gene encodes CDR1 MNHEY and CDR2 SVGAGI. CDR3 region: CASRPDSPTNTGELFF. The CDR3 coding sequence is TGTGCCAGCAGGCCGGATTCCCCAACGAACACCGGGGAGCTGTTTTTT.

CDR3 loop: CATSSGRDSLTDTQYF. The CDR3 DNA follows: TGTGCCACCAGCAGTGGCCGGGACAGCCTCACAGATACGCAGTATTTT. The rearrangement links TRBV15 to TRBJ2-3, with TRBD1 matching 7 bases. The CDR3 is 16 residues long. From germline, CDR1 is LNHNV and CDR2 YYDKDF (reference sequence). The trim removed 3 bases at V and 2 bases at J, leaving 8 bases unmatched.

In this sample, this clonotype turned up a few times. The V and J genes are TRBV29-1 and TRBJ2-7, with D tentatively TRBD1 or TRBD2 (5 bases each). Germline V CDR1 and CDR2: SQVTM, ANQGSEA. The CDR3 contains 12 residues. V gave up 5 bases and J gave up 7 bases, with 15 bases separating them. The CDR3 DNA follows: TGCAGCGTTTCCGGGGCCCACCCGGAGCAGTACTTC. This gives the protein CSVSGAHPEQYF.

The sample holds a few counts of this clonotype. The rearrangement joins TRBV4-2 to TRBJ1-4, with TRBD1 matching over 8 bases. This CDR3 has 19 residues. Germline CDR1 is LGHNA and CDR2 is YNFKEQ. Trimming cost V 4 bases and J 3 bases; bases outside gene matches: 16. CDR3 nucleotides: TGTGCCAGCAGCCTGGGGACAGGAGGCCGTGCGGTTCCTAATGAAAAACTGTTTTTT. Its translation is CASSLGTGGRAVPNEKLFF.

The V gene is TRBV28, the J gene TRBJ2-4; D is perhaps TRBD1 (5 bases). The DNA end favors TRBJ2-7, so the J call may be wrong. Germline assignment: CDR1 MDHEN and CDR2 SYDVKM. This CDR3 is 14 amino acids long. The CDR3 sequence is CASSSDSYAYEQYF. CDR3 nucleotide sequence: TGTGCCAGCAGTTCCGACAGCTATGCCTACGAGCAGTACTTC.

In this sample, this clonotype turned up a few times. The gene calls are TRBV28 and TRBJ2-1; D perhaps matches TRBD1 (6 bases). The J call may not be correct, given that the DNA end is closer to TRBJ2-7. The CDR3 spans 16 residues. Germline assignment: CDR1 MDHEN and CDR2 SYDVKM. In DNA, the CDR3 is TGTGCCAGCAGTCCACAACAGGGAAGCTCCTACAATGAGCAGTACTTC. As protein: CASSPQQGSSYNEQYF.

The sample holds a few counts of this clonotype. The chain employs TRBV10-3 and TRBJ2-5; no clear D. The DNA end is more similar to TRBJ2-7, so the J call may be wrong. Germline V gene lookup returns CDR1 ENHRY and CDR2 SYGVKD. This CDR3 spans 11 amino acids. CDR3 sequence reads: CAIEGASEQYF. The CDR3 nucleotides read TGTGCCATCGAAGGAGCTAGCGAGCAGTACTTC.

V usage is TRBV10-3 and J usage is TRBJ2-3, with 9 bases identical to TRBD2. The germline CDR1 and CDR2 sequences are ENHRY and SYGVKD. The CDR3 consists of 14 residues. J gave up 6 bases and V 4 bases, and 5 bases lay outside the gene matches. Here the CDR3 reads CAISASGGIDTQYF. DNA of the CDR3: TGTGCCATCAGTGCCAGCGGGGGGATTGATACGCAGTATTTT.

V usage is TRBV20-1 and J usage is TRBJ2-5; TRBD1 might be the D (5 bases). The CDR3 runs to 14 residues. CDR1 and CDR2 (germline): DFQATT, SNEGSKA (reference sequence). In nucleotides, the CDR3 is TGCAGGGCGGATGCCGACAGTGTTTCAGAGACCCAGTACTTC. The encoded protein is CRADADSVSETQYF.

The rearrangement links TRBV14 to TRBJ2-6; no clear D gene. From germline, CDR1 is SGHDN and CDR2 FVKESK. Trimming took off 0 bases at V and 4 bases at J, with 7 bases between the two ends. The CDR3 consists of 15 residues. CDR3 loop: CASSQDKGGANVLTF. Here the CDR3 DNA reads TGTGCCAGCAGCCAAGATAAAGGCGGGGCCAACGTCCTGACTTTC.

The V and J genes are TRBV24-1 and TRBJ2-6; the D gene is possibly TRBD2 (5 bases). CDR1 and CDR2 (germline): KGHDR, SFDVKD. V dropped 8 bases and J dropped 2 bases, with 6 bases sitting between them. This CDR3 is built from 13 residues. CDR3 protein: CATNGAGANVLTF. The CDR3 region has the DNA TGTGCCACCAACGGGGCTGGGGCCAACGTCCTGACTTTC.

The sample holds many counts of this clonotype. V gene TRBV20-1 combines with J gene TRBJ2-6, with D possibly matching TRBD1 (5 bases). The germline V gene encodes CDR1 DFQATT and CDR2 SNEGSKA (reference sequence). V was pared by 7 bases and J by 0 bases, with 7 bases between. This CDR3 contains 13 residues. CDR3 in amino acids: CSGQFSGANVLTF. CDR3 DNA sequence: TGCAGTGGACAGTTCTCTGGGGCCAACGTCCTGACTTTC.

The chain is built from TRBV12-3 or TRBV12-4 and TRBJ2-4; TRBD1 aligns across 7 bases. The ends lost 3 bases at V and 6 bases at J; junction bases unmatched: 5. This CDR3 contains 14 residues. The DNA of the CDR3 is TGTGCCAGCAGTTTGCTACAGGGGCCAAACATTCAGTACTTC. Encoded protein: CASSLLQGPNIQYF.

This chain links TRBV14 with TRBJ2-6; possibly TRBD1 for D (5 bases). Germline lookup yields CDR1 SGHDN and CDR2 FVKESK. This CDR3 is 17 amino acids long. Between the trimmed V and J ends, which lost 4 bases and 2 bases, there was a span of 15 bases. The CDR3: CASSRISPGTGANVLTF. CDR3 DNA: TGTGCCAGCAGCCGCATTTCTCCAGGGACTGGGGCCAACGTCCTGACTTTC.

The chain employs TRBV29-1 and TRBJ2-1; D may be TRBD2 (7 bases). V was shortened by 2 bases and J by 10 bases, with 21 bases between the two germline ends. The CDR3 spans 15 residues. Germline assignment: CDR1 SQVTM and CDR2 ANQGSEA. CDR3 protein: CSVEKPGGASYEQFF. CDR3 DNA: TGCAGCGTTGAAAAGCCGGGGGGCGCCTCCTACGAGCAGTTCTTC.

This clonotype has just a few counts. In nucleotides, the CDR3 is TGTGCCAGCAGTTTTCAAGCGGTGGGGCAGTACTTC. Translated: CASSFQAVGQYF. The chain employs TRBV12-3 or TRBV12-4 and TRBJ2-7, with a possible D match to TRBD2 (5 bases). The CDR3 loop spans 12 amino acids. V was cut by 3 bases and J by 9 bases, with 12 bases left in between.

The CDR3 DNA follows: TGTGCCAGCAGCCAAAGTCTCACAGCTTCTTACTATGGCTACACCTTC. Translation gives CASSQSLTASYYGYTF. The chain uses TRBV7-9 and TRBJ1-2; D is undetermined. Trimming shortened V by 5 bases and J by 3 bases, and 19 bases separated the two germline ends. The CDR3 is 16 amino acids. Germline loops: CDR1 SEHNR, CDR2 FQNEAQ (reference sequence).